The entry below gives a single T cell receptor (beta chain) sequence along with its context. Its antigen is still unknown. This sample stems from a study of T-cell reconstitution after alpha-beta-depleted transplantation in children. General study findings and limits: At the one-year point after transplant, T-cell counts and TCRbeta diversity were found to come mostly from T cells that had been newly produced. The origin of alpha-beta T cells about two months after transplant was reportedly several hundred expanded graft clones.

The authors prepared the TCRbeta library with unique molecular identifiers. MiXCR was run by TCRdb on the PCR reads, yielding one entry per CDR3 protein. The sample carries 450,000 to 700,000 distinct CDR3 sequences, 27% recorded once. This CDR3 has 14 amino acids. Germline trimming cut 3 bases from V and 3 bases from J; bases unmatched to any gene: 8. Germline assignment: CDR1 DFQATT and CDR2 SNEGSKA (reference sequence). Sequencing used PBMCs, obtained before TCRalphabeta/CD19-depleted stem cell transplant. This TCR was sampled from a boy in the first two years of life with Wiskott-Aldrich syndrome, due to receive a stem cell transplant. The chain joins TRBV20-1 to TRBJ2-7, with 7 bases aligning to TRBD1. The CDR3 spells CSARVPGGSYEQYF. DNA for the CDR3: TGCAGTGCTAGGGTTCCAGGGGGAAGCTACGAGCAGTACTTC.